The 19 T cell receptor beta chains reported below all come from one sample, sequenced in a study of tumor-infiltrating lymphocytes in localized non-small cell lung cancer. Assay used: immunoSEQ multiplex PCR; TCRdb lists only in-frame clones, some missing. The data show tens of thousands of clones, about two thirds seen once. Sequenced material: lung tumor tissue. Every receptor here comes from a human donor with non-small cell lung cancer.

The chain links TRBV18 to TRBJ2-7; D is tentatively TRBD1 or TRBD2 (5 bases each). Trimming left V 6 bases short and J 2 bases short, with 14 bases between. The CDR3 runs 14 residues. Germline lookup yields CDR1 KGHSH and CDR2 LQKENI. The CDR3 loop reads CASSRQREPYEQYF. The CDR3 coding sequence is TGTGCCAGCTCGCGACAGAGGGAACCCTACGAGCAGTACTTC.

This chain links TRBV19 with TRBJ2-2, with D possibly TRBD1 on 5 matching bases. The germline V gene has CDR1 LNHDA and CDR2 SQIVND (reference sequence). The CDR3 totals 14 residues. V was clipped by 9 bases and J by 0 bases, with 11 bases between them. The CDR3 nucleotides read TGTGCCAGCGACGACAGTACGAACACCGGGGAGCTGTTTTTT. Encoded protein: CASDDSTNTGELFF.

The rearrangement links TRBV7-8 to TRBJ2-7; D is undetermined. The CDR3 runs 12 residues. Per germline, CDR1 SGHVS and CDR2 FQNEAQ. V was shortened by 1 base and J by 3 bases, with 4 bases between the two germline ends. For the CDR3, the DNA is TGTGCCAGCAGCTTAGGCGTCTACGAGCAGTACTTC. It translates to CASSLGVYEQYF. Combining the CDR3 with reference TRBV7-8 and TRBJ2-7 gives the whole variable domain GAGVSQSPRYKVAKRGQDVALRCDPISGHVSLFWYQQALGQGPEFLTYFQNEAQLDKSGLPSDRFFAERPEGSVSTLKIQRTQQEDSAVYLCASSLGVYEQYFGPGTRLTVT.

This chain links TRBV30 with TRBJ1-2; D ambiguous. CDR3 length equals 16 residues. The V end lost 1 base, the J end lost 1 base, and 16 bases lay between the germline ends. Germline CDR1 GTSNPN, CDR2 SVGIG (reference sequence). The CDR3 here is CAWSGVTQTYNYGYTF. CDR3 nucleotide sequence: TGTGCCTGGAGTGGGGTAACCCAGACTTATAACTATGGCTACACCTTC.

This chain uses TRBV9 with TRBJ2-1, with D maybe TRBD1 (5 bases). V gave up 0 bases and J gave up 2 bases, with 6 bases separating them. This CDR3 is built from 14 residues. Germline CDR1 SGDLS, CDR2 YYNGEE. DNA for the CDR3: TGTGCCAGCAGCGTAGGACAGACCTACAATGAGCAGTTCTTC. Translated: CASSVGQTYNEQFF.

The V and J genes are TRBV5-3 and TRBJ2-7; 7 bases are a match to TRBD2. TRBV5-3 is classed as an ORF, of uncertain function. CDR3 size: 13 residues. Germline trimming cut 5 bases from V and 3 bases from J; bases unmatched to any gene: 5. DNA of the CDR3: TGTGCCAGAAGTTACCCGGGGGGCTACGAGCAGTACTTC. Translated, it gives CARSYPGGYEQYF.

The rearrangement joins TRBV27 to TRBJ2-1; TRBD2 might be the D (6 bases). Germline V gives CDR1 MNHEY, CDR2 SMNVEV (reference sequence). This CDR3 has 15 amino acids. V was pared by 5 bases and J by 7 bases, with 18 bases between. The CDR3, as DNA: TGTGCCAGCAGTCCCTACGCAGGAGGGCGTAATGAGCAGTTCTTC. It encodes CASSPYAGGRNEQFF.

The chain carries TRBV11-1 and TRBJ2-5; D may be TRBD1 (6 bases). The CDR3 runs to 14 residues. Germline V CDR1 and CDR2: SGHAT, FQDESV (reference sequence). The germline V and J ends were trimmed by 5 bases and 1 base, with 11 bases remaining between them. The CDR3 region is CASSPDRSQETQYF. The CDR3, as DNA: TGTGCCAGCAGCCCCGACAGGAGCCAAGAGACCCAGTACTTC. Looking up the rest from reference TRBV11-1 and TRBJ2-5 gives the full variable domain: EAEVAQSPRYKITEKSQAVAFWCDPISGHATLYWYRQILGQGPELLVQFQDESVVDDSQLPKDRFSAERLKGVDSTLKIQPAELGDSAMYLCASSPDRSQETQYFGPGTRLLVL.

The chain links TRBV29-1 to TRBJ2-1; D possibly uses TRBD1 or TRBD2 (5 bases each). This CDR3 comprises 13 residues. Germline lookup yields CDR1 SQVTM and CDR2 ANQGSEA. V lost 6 bases and J lost 7, with 16 bases in between. For the CDR3, the DNA is TGCAGCGTAGCGGCTAACCCAGGGAATGAGCAGTTCTTC. This sequence encodes CSVAANPGNEQFF.

The chain recombines TRBV4-1 with TRBJ2-5, with D perhaps matching TRBD2 (6 bases). V was shortened by 0 bases and J by 4 bases, with 6 bases between the two germline ends. The CDR3 loop spans 13 amino acids. CDR1 is MGHRA, CDR2 YSYEKL, per germline. The CDR3 region has the DNA TGCGCCAGCAGCCAAGACGGGGGAGAGACCCAGTACTTC. Translated: CASSQDGGETQYF.

This clone was seen more than once but under ten times. The V call is TRBV7-2, the J call TRBJ1-1; 8 bases are shared with TRBD1. Looked up from germline, CDR1 is SGHTA and CDR2 is FQGNSA. V trimming: 5 bases; J trimming: 10 bases; junction bases outside the gene matches: 6. The CDR3 spans 12 residues. CDR3 coding DNA: TGTGCCAGCAGCCCAGGGGGCCTAGTAGCTTTCTTT. Its protein is CASSPGGLVAFF.

In nucleotides, the CDR3 is TGTGCCAGCAGCTTGGAGGGAGATACGCAGTATTTT. It codes for CASSLEGDTQYF. The V gene is TRBV7-3, the J gene TRBJ2-3; tentatively, D is TRBD2 (6 bases). V lost 3 bases to trimming and J lost 5 bases, with 6 bases between them. The CDR3 is 12 residues long. The V gene's germline CDR1 is SGHTA and CDR2 FQGTGA.

The chain uses TRBV6-1 and TRBJ1-4; D unclear. There are 14 residues in the CDR3. V was cut by 6 bases and J by 2 bases, with 10 bases left in between. CDR1 MNHNS and CDR2 SASEGT come from the germline V gene. The chain's CDR3 is CASSTTGTNEKLFF. The CDR3 DNA reads TGTGCCAGCAGCACCACGGGGACTAATGAAAAACTGTTTTTT.

The chain joins TRBV6-5 to TRBJ1-2; the D gene is possibly TRBD1 (6 bases). Germline V CDR1 and CDR2: MNHEY, SVGAGI. CDR3 length: 15 amino acids. V lost 0 bases and J lost 4, with 12 bases in between. The CDR3 nucleotides read TGTGCCAGCAGTTACTCGAGGGGGGCCGGCTATGGCTACACCTTC. Protein: CASSYSRGAGYGYTF.

This clone was seen a handful of times. The chain couples TRBV19 to TRBJ1-2, with 7 bases fitting TRBD1. Germline V gives CDR1 LNHDA, CDR2 SQIVND (reference sequence). The CDR3 totals 15 residues. The junction had 5 bases not matched to a gene; V was cut back by 3 bases and J by 1 base. For the CDR3, the DNA is TGTGCCAGTAGTATCCAGACAGGGATTAACTATGGCTACACCTTC. It codes for CASSIQTGINYGYTF. The full variable domain, completed using reference TRBV19 and TRBJ1-2, is DGGITQSPKYLFRKEGQNVTLSCEQNLNHDAMYWYRQDPGQGLRLIYYSQIVNDFQKGDIAEGYSVSREKKESFPLTVTSAQKNPTAFYLCASSIQTGINYGYTFGSGTRLTVV.

The rearrangement uses TRBV11-1 and TRBJ1-2, with D tentatively TRBD1 (5 bases). Looked up from germline, CDR1 is SGHAT and CDR2 is FQDESV (reference sequence). The V and J ends lost 6 bases and 4 bases respectively, with 15 bases between them. The CDR3 covers 14 residues. Here the CDR3 DNA reads TGTGCCAGCAGGCCTACCGACAGCCTCTATGGCTACACCTTC. Its translation is CASRPTDSLYGYTF.

The rearrangement links TRBV20-1 to TRBJ2-7, with 13 bases that match TRBD2. CDR1 and CDR2 (germline): DFQATT, SNEGSKA (reference sequence). J gave up 12 bases and V 5 bases, and 4 bases lay outside the gene matches. The CDR3 sequence is 11 residues long. CDR3 residues: CSAPTSGRGYF. The CDR3 bases are TGCAGTGCTCCCACTAGCGGGAGGGGGTACTTC.

The V call is TRBV6-5, the J call TRBJ2-7, with TRBD2 matching 12 bases. V lost 0 bases and J lost 5; bases outside the gene matches: 5. The CDR3 contains 16 residues. The germline V gene has CDR1 MNHEY and CDR2 SVGAGI. The CDR3 coding sequence is TGTGCCAGCAGTTACTCCCTAGCGGGAGGGCGGAACGAGCAGTACTTC. It specifies CASSYSLAGGRNEQYF.

The V and J genes are TRBV5-5 and TRBJ2-1; the D gene is possibly TRBD2 (5 bases). V lost 0 bases, J lost 0 bases, and 7 bases lay in between. This CDR3 has 15 residues. In germline, CDR1 is SGHKS, CDR2 YYEKEE (reference sequence). Written as DNA, the CDR3 is TGTGCCAGCAGCTTGGGAAGCGGCTCCTACAATGAGCAGTTCTTC. Translated, it gives CASSLGSGSYNEQFF.